The rows below give T cell receptor beta chains drawn from one sample of a study of T-cell memory formation after mild COVID-19. MiXCR was run by TCRdb on the 5' RACE reads, yielding one entry per CDR3 protein. The sample lists around 80,000 distinct CDR3 sequences, more than 11% occurring once. The source material was PBMCs or a T cell subset sorted from them (not recorded which). The receptors come from an adult woman who had mild COVID-19 (a few samples of this study predate the infection). Cell type and time point are not known. Each CDR3 is given with its conserved first and last residue. Each record gives: CDR3 length, D gene, V gene, CDR3 protein. The D gene is left open where the match is weak.

15,-,TRBV7-9,CASSSSGDLTYEQYF
15,-,TRBV2,CASSEGDSLAYEQYF
15,-,TRBV5-1,CASSLDKAPSYEQYF
13,-,TRBV4-2,CASSQDQGNEQFF
12,TRBD2,TRBV7-3,CASSLLAGDQYF
15,-,TRBV9,CASSVAWGGADEQFF
13,-,TRBV5-1,CASSPPMGEKLFF
13,-,TRBV15,CATSRDSTDEQYF
16,TRBD1,TRBV30,CAWSRGTGGFYGEQYF
17,-,TRBV7-8,CASSVPRSGSSYNEQFF
14,-,TRBV7-9,CASSLVQGRTEAFF
14,TRBD1,TRBV7-2,CASSWGTGNTEAFF
17,-,TRBV24-1,CATSDLKAVPGANVLTF
13,TRBD1,TRBV20-1,CSAEDRENNEQFF
17,-,TRBV12-3/TRBV12-4,CASSFVSRKRGNQPQHF
15,-,TRBV15,CATSIEAGEYNEQFF
16,TRBD2,TRBV12-3/TRBV12-4,CASSFFERGAQETQYF
14,-,TRBV6-2/TRBV6-3,CASGYIQSQETQYF
16,-,TRBV27,CASSDRDGGDTGELFF
14,TRBD1,TRBV7-7,CASSLGTGVHEQYF
15,-,TRBV5-1,CASSLAGGLNQPQHF
15,TRBD2,TRBV2,CASRGGRARSYEQYF
14,TRBD1,TRBV6-2/TRBV6-3,CASMLTGTNQPQHF
15,-,TRBV27,CASSFFRGGNQPQHF
14,TRBD1,TRBV11-2,CASSTRQGPYEQYF
16,-,TRBV5-1,CASSLVGRSMNTEAFF
13,TRBD1,TRBV2,CASRDRITDTQYF
18,-,TRBV10-3,CAISESVGSTVSYNEQFF
15,TRBD1,TRBV7-6,CASSLRGTGVYEQYF
13,-,TRBV29-1,CSVVWPGSYEQYF
16,TRBD2,TRBV7-8,CASSRTGTRYADTQYF
13,-,TRBV5-6,CASSPDSQNEQFF
14,-,TRBV7-2,CASSQGLLLDEQFF
15,TRBD1,TRBV11-2,CASSPGQVNTGELFF
18,TRBD1,TRBV6-5,CASSYSPIGTGFIYGYTF
14,TRBD2,TRBV28,CASSPRGTTYEQYF
13,-,TRBV27,CASSPTDIYGYTF
13,-,TRBV29-1,CSVYWTSYNEQFF
15,-,TRBV24-1,CATSAQQGSYNEQFF
14,-,TRBV4-2,CASSQEAGGREQYF
19,TRBD2,TRBV3-1,CASSQRRLAARTSTDTQYF
15,-,TRBV27,CASSLSGGGGYEQYF